These 21 T cell receptor beta chains came from one sample sequenced in a study of ipilimumab plus nivolumab after autologous stem cell transplantation. Sequencing was performed with immunoSEQ multiplex PCR; in TCRdb, only in-frame clones are kept and a portion is missing. The table has over 10,000 clones, roughly two thirds seen once. The source material was PBMCs, sampled in a trial of ipilimumab plus nivolumab as post-transplant consolidation. The receptors originated from a male donor with diffuse large B-cell lymphoma.

The chain has TRBV18 and TRBJ1-4; the match to TRBD1 covers 8 bases. The V segment lost 0 bases and the J segment 5 bases; nucleotides outside the gene matches: 8. The CDR3 is made up of 17 amino acids. CDR1 is KGHSH, CDR2 LQKENI, per germline. The DNA of the CDR3 is TGTGCCAGCTCACCACCTTATACAGGGGGTAACAATGAAAAACTGTTTTTT. As protein: CASSPPYTGGNNEKLFF.

The V and J genes are TRBV9 and TRBJ2-1; tentatively, D is TRBD2 (6 bases). Trimming left V 0 bases short and J 7 bases short, with 14 bases between. The germline gives CDR1 SGDLS, CDR2 YYNGEE. This CDR3 region has 15 residues. CDR3 amino acids: CASSVVSGTHNEQFF. CDR3 coding DNA: TGTGCCAGCAGCGTAGTGTCCGGGACTCATAATGAGCAGTTCTTC. Variable domain in full (rest from reference TRBV9 and TRBJ2-1): DSGVTQTPKHLITATGQRVTLRCSPRSGDLSVYWYQQSLDQGLQFLIQYYNGEERAKGNILERFSAQQFPDLHSELNLSSLELGDSALYFCASSVVSGTHNEQFFGPGTRLTVL.

CDR3 DNA sequence: TGTGCCAGCGCCTTGGGGGGGTCAGCTTTCTTT. Amino acid sequence: CASALGGSAFF. The chain employs TRBV6-5 and TRBJ1-1; D might be TRBD1 (5 bases). Germline-derived CDR1 and CDR2 are MNHEY and SVGAGI. This CDR3 contains 11 residues. Trimming left V 8 bases short and J 10 bases short, with 14 bases between.

This chain joins TRBV21-1 and TRBJ2-5; the D call TRBD2 from the table was never checked on the DNA. TRBV21-1 is marked as a pseudogene. The CDR3 totals 19 residues. For the CDR3, the DNA is TGTGCCAGCAGTAAAAATGAGGGTGGAGTAGCGGGGGTACAAGAGACCCAGTACTTC. Its protein is CASSKNEGGVAGVQETQYF.

The chain combines TRBV30 with TRBJ1-5, with D possibly matching TRBD1 (6 bases). Trimming left V 2 bases short and J 1 base short, with 21 bases between. This CDR3 spans 18 amino acids. Germline V lookup: CDR1 GTSNPN, CDR2 SVGIG (reference sequence). CDR3 sequence (DNA): TGTGCCTGGAGTCCCCTGGGGGGCCCGCCGGGGAGCAATCAGCCCCAGCATTTT. Encoded protein: CAWSPLGGPPGSNQPQHF.

The gene calls are TRBV19 and TRBJ1-3, with D perhaps matching TRBD1 (5 bases). Germline values: CDR1 LNHDA, CDR2 SQIVND (reference sequence). The CDR3 loop spans 14 amino acids. V gave up 6 bases and J gave up 0 bases, with 9 bases separating them. The chain's CDR3 is CASRDSYSGNTIYF. The CDR3 DNA sequence: TGTGCCAGTAGAGACAGTTACTCTGGAAACACCATATATTTT.

By its share, this clone is medium-sized. The gene calls are TRBV11-3 and TRBJ2-2; tentatively, D is TRBD1 or TRBD2 (5 bases each). The germline CDR1 and CDR2 sequences are SGHNT and YENEEA. Trimming took off 2 bases at V and 5 bases at J, with 15 bases between the two ends. There are 16 residues in the CDR3. The CDR3 nucleotides read TGTGCCAGCAGCTTATGGGACCCCTCCGGGACCGGGGAGCTGTTTTTT. The encoded protein is CASSLWDPSGTGELFF.

The chain recombines TRBV7-9 with TRBJ1-2; 10 bases match TRBD1. Losses at the gene ends were 5 bases for V and 5 bases for J; bases not matched to a gene: 8. Germline V CDR1 and CDR2: SEHNR, FQNEAQ (reference sequence). The CDR3 consists of 15 residues. CDR3 region: CASSRGTGELYGYTF. The DNA of the CDR3 is TGTGCCAGCAGCCGGGGGACAGGGGAATTATATGGCTACACCTTC.

CDR3 sequence (DNA): TGCAGCGTTGAGCACACAACCCACTATGGCTACACCTTC. It codes for CSVEHTTHYGYTF. The J gene is TRBJ1-2, the V gene TRBV29-1; no clear D. V lost 3 bases and J 3 bases, leaving 11 bases between the germline ends. This CDR3 spans 13 amino acids. From germline, CDR1 is SQVTM and CDR2 ANQGSEA.

This chain connects TRBV13 to TRBJ1-1; D remains unclear. V was clipped by 5 bases and J by 6 bases, with 22 bases between them. CDR1 is PRHDT, CDR2 FYEKMQ, per germline (reference sequence). This CDR3 comprises 16 residues. CDR3 sequence reads: CASSPRGSNSSPEAFF. Here the CDR3 DNA reads TGTGCCAGCAGCCCCAGAGGGTCTAACTCAAGTCCTGAAGCTTTCTTT. Variable domain in full (rest from reference TRBV13 and TRBJ1-1): AAGVIQSPRHLIKEKRETATLKCYPIPRHDTVYWYQQGPGQDPQFLISFYEKMQSDKGSIPDRFSAQQFSDYHSELNMSSLELGDSALYFCASSPRGSNSSPEAFFGQGTRLTVV.

This clone was seen a handful of times. The chain recombines TRBV7-8 with TRBJ2-4; TRBD2 aligns across 16 bases. The CDR3 has 16 amino acids. Germline-derived CDR1 and CDR2 are SGHVS and FQNEAQ. V shed 3 bases and J 6 bases; nucleotides not matched to a gene: 2. The CDR3 loop reads CASSFGTSGGVNIQYF. The CDR3 DNA is TGTGCCAGCAGCTTCGGGACTAGCGGGGGGGTAAACATTCAGTACTTC.

The chain couples TRBV5-1 to TRBJ1-4; D is possibly TRBD1 (6 bases). V gave up 4 bases and J gave up 0 bases, with 22 bases separating them. This CDR3 region has 19 residues. Germline lookup yields CDR1 SGHRS and CDR2 YFSETQ. CDR3 nucleotide sequence: TGCGCCAGCAGCCCGGGAGGGGGGGCGCGCAGAGCAACTAATGAAAAACTGTTTTTT. Protein sequence: CASSPGGGARRATNEKLFF.

By frequency in the sample, this clone is medium-sized (0.01 to 0.1%). This chain connects TRBV19 to TRBJ2-1, with D unresolved. The germline V and J ends were trimmed by 4 bases and 0 bases, with 7 bases remaining between them. The CDR3 extends over 14 amino acids. Germline lookup yields CDR1 LNHDA and CDR2 SQIVND (reference sequence). CDR3 amino acids: CASSNPSSYNEQFF. Here the CDR3 DNA reads TGTGCCAGTAGTAACCCGAGCTCCTACAATGAGCAGTTCTTC.

The V and J genes are TRBV6-5 and TRBJ1-4; possible D gene TRBD1, 6 bases. The length of the CDR3 is 14 residues. CDR1 MNHEY and CDR2 SVGAGI come from the germline V gene. The ends were cut back, 5 bases at V and 8 bases at J, with 15 bases in the middle. DNA for the CDR3: TGTGCCAGCAGTCCCGATACAGGGTCGGAAAAACTGTTTTTT. Its translation is CASSPDTGSEKLFF.

Written as DNA, the CDR3 is TGTGCCAGCAGCTTAAGTAAGTCCTACGAGCAGTACTTC. Its translation: CASSLSKSYEQYF. J is TRBJ2-5 and V is TRBV7-6; D gene unclear. Judging by the DNA end, TRBJ2-7 fits better; the J call may be wrong. Germline V gene lookup returns CDR1 SGHVS and CDR2 FNYEAQ. CDR3 size: 13 residues.

This clone ranks as medium-sized (0.01 to 0.1%). V usage is TRBV7-9 and J usage is TRBJ1-1; D not resolved. The ends were cut back, 4 bases at V and 8 bases at J, with 8 bases in the middle. Germline V gene lookup returns CDR1 SEHNR and CDR2 FQNEAQ (reference sequence). The CDR3 loop spans 11 amino acids. CDR3 loop: CASSSTPEAFF. As DNA, the CDR3 is TGTGCCAGCAGCTCCACGCCGGAAGCTTTCTTT.

Only one count was recorded for this clone. The chain is built from TRBV5-3 and TRBJ2-3; 9 bases map to TRBD1. TRBV5-3 is treated as an ORF (open reading frame) with a function not yet certain. The CDR3 totals 22 residues. With 4 bases clipped from V and 0 bases from J, the junction kept 24 bases outside the gene matches. The CDR3 DNA sequence: TGTGCCAGAAGCACACAGGGGGCCCTTGCCCCACTCCATCATACTAGCACAGATACGCAGTATTTT. This encodes CARSTQGALAPLHHTSTDTQYF.

The J gene is TRBJ1-2, the V gene TRBV7-9, with 7 bases lining up with TRBD1. This CDR3 is 15 amino acids long. V trimming: 5 bases; J trimming: 6 bases; junction bases outside the gene matches: 12. Germline CDR1 reads SEHNR; CDR2 reads FQNEAQ (reference sequence). The CDR3 bases are TGTGCCAGCAGCCCCCGGGACAGACGGATCAATGGCTACACCTTC. Residues: CASSPRDRRINGYTF.

As for this clone: The conserved closing phenylalanine or tryptophan is absent in this CDR3, likely reflecting a read error. CDR3 amino acids: CAWNGGTTEAFS. CDR3 DNA sequence: TGCGCCTGGAACGGCGGGACGACTGAAGCTTTCTCT. The chain recombines TRBV30 with TRBJ1-1; perhaps TRBD1 as D (5 bases). In germline, CDR1 is GTSNPN, CDR2 SVGIG (reference sequence). This CDR3 is 12 amino acids long.

This clone has just one count. The chain uses TRBV2 and TRBJ2-7; maybe TRBD1 (6 bases). There are 13 residues in the CDR3. The V end lost 10 bases, the J end lost 0 bases, and 13 bases lay between the germline ends. Germline V gene data show CDR1 as SNHLY and CDR2 as FYNNEI. The chain's CDR3 is CATYRDNSYEQYF. The CDR3 bases are TGTGCCACTTACCGGGACAACTCCTACGAGCAGTACTTC.

This clone was counted a single time. V and J are TRBV5-8 and TRBJ1-6; no clear D. The CDR3 sequence is 14 residues long. The V gene's germline CDR1 is SGHTS and CDR2 YDEGEE. Trimming pared 7 bases from V and 8 bases from J, leaving 16 bases between. The DNA of the CDR3 is TGTGCCAGCGCACGGCGAGTGGAGCATTCACCCCTCCACTTT. Encoded protein: CASARRVEHSPLHF.